These 3 T cell receptor beta chains were sequenced from one sample in a study of glioma-infiltrating T cells after dendritic cell vaccination. Here immunoSEQ multiplex PCR was the method, and the copy in TCRdb shows in-frame clones only, minus some. Counted here are about 24,000 clones, around 92% occurring once; the ten biggest clones make up around 2.9%. This sample's time point: after dendritic cell vaccination, including at tumor progression/relapse. This specimen was blood, taken after dendritic cell vaccination. The receptors derive from a human donor with glioblastoma.

The genes are TRBV14 and TRBJ1-1; 7 bases are a match to TRBD1. The CDR3 has 15 amino acids. The V gene's germline CDR1 is SGHDN and CDR2 FVKESK. The ends lost 4 bases at V and 1 base at J; junction bases unmatched: 6. CDR3 amino acids: CASSLSRQGNTEAFF. CDR3 DNA sequence: TGTGCCAGCAGCCTGTCGCGACAGGGGAACACTGAAGCTTTCTTT.

The chain recombines TRBV18 with TRBJ2-3; D remains unclear. V was cut by 6 bases and J by 1 base, with 8 bases left in between. Germline V gives CDR1 KGHSH, CDR2 LQKENI. This CDR3 spans 13 amino acids. CDR3 loop: CASSPRGTDTQYF. In nucleotides, the CDR3 is TGTGCCAGCTCCCCCCGCGGCACAGATACGCAGTATTTT.

The chain links TRBV10-2 to TRBJ1-6, with 8 bases that match TRBD1. The CDR3 has 15 amino acids. Germline V lookup: CDR1 WSHSY, CDR2 SAAADI. V was clipped by 4 bases and J by 8 bases; unmatched bases: 7. In nucleotides, the CDR3 is TGCGCCAGCAGTGGGGCAGGGGGCCGTGATTCACCCCTCCACTTT. This codes for CASSGAGGRDSPLHF.